This T cell receptor beta chain originates from a study of blood T cell repertoires in COVID-19. Original analysis: Reference gene primer amplification yielded estimated nucleated cell counts. Libraries were prepared by immunoSEQ multiplex PCR; TCRdb keeps only in-frame clonotypes and omits some of them. V, J and clone size reflect that table, while D and trimming were determined from the DNA. The sample shows tens of thousands of clones, roughly 90% of them seen only once. This CDR3 is 12 amino acids long. V lost 4 bases, J lost 5 bases, and 8 bases lay in between. Sequencing was performed on peripheral blood. This chain links TRBV12-3 or TRBV12-4 with TRBJ1-2; possibly TRBD1 for D (6 bases). This sequence was found in a human donor in a cohort sampled during active COVID-19. The chain's CDR3 is CASSSDRYGYTF. The CDR3 DNA reads TGTGCCAGCAGTTCGGACAGATATGGCTACACCTTC.